This TCR beta chain came from a study of blood T cell repertoires in COVID-19. Study background: There were acute and convalescent COVID-19 samples, and they came from the United States, Italy and Spain.

Libraries were prepared by immunoSEQ multiplex PCR; TCRdb keeps only in-frame clonotypes and omits some of them. The data contain approximately 70,000 clones, around 84% of them singletons. Trimming stripped 6 bases from V and 1 base from J, with 11 bases between. CDR3 length: 14 amino acids. CDR1 and CDR2 from the germline V gene are MNHEY and SVGAGI. The clonotype originates from a man aged 65-85 years with active or convalescent COVID-19. The rearrangement joins TRBV6-5 to TRBJ2-3; D gene unclear. Material: peripheral blood. CDR3 in amino acids: CASSKDSGTDTQYF. The CDR3 bases are TGTGCCAGCAGCAAAGACTCCGGCACAGATACGCAGTATTTT.